This T cell receptor (beta chain) is from a study of blood T cell repertoires in COVID-19. V was pared by 5 bases and J by 7 bases, with 9 bases of the junction left unmatched. This CDR3 has 14 residues. The germline gives CDR1 SEHNR, CDR2 FQNEAQ (reference sequence). The table came from immunoSEQ multiplex PCR; TCRdb's copy has only in-frame clones and leaves some out. The sample contains roughly 61,000 clones, 73% of which appear only once. The source is a woman in her 70s with acute or convalescent COVID-19. The sample comprised peripheral blood. The chain recombines TRBV7-9 with TRBJ1-2; the match to TRBD1 covers 8 bases. CDR3 in DNA: TGTGCCAGCAGCCCCTCGGACAGGGCCGGTGGCTACACCTTC. Protein: CASSPSDRAGGYTF.